This T cell receptor (beta chain) emerged from a study of T cell responses to AZD1222 COVID-19 vaccine. Study results and caveats: The span of vaccine-associated CD4 TCRs extended across spike, with dominance at 160-218 and 743-854. Spike-specific TCR depth and breadth grew after two AZD1222 doses. The donor group comprised mostly white British people and more females; the analysis possibly underestimated clonal diversity.

From germline, CDR1 is ENHRY and CDR2 SYGVKD. The CDR3 has 13 amino acids. Trimming took 6 bases from V and 8 from J, leaving 16 bases between them. On this clone: Its target is not known.

Assay used: immunoSEQ multiplex PCR; TCRdb lists only in-frame clones, some missing. The sample has under 200,000 clones; roughly 94% are singletons. Sequences were derived from peripheral blood, sampled on day 0 of AZD1222 vaccination. This chain links TRBV10-3 with TRBJ1-2; D not resolved. The sequence was obtained from an adult in good health. The CDR3 protein is CAISVQEVNGYTF. The CDR3 bases are TGTGCCATCAGCGTTCAAGAAGTAAACGGCTACACCTTC.